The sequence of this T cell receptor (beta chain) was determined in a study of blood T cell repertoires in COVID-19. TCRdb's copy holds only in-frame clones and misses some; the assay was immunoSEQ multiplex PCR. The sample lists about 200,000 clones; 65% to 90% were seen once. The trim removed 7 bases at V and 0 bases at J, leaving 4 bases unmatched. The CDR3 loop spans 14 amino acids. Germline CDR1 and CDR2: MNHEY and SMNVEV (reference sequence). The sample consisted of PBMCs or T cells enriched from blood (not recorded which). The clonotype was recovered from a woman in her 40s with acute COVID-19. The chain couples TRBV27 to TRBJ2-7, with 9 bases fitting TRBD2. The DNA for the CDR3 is TGTGCCAGCACCCGTAGCGGGAGCTCCTACGAGCAGTACTTC. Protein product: CASTRSGSSYEQYF.